Following are 14 T cell receptor beta chains from one sample sequenced in a study of T cell repertoires in cytomegalovirus infection. One entry per CDR3 protein, called by TCRdb with MiXCR from the reads. The sample carries about 270,000 distinct CDR3 sequences, roughly a fifth recorded once. Antigens of these TCRs are unknown. The sample consisted of cultured PBMCs, taken from culture after CMV antigen stimulation. These receptors were obtained from a human donor in good health (CMV status not recorded). Some clones in this sample may be carry-over from other donors' samples.

The chain combines TRBV28 with TRBJ1-5; D unresolved. V was shortened by 6 bases and J by 4 bases, with 7 bases between the two germline ends. Per germline, CDR1 MDHEN and CDR2 SYDVKM. This CDR3 spans 12 amino acids. As DNA, the CDR3 is TGTGCCAGCAGCTTAACAAATCAGCCCCAGCATTTT. Protein: CASSLTNQPQHF.

This chain uses TRBV7-4 with TRBJ2-2; the D gene is possibly TRBD1 (7 bases). This CDR3 comprises 18 residues. In germline, CDR1 is SGHVT, CDR2 SQSDAQ. The V end lost 1 base, the J end lost 3 bases, and 18 bases lay between the germline ends. The DNA of the CDR3 is TGTGCCAGCAGCTTAGGGGGGACAGCGCGGGGCGACACCGGGGAGCTGTTTTTT. Amino acids: CASSLGGTARGDTGELFF.

There are a few counts of this clonotype. The chain couples TRBV6-5 to TRBJ2-1, with 8 nucleotides matching TRBD2. The CDR3 spans 17 residues. Germline CDR1 reads MNHEY; CDR2 reads SVGAGI. V was clipped by 6 bases and J by 2 bases; unmatched bases: 12. CDR3 in amino acids: CASSRYLSGNTYNEQFF. As DNA, the CDR3 is TGTGCCAGCAGCCGATACCTTAGCGGGAACACCTACAATGAGCAGTTCTTC.

On this clonotype itself: A read error may explain this, as a much larger clone is one base away. This CDR3 is CASSARTGGPGNTTYF. CDR3 nucleotide sequence: TGTGCCAGCAGCGCAAGGACAGGGGGCCCTGGAAACACCACATATTTT. The chain carries TRBV7-2 and TRBJ1-3; 11 positions agree with TRBD1. There are 16 residues in the CDR3. The germline gives CDR1 SGHTA, CDR2 FQGNSA.

This chain uses TRBV20-1 with TRBJ2-2; TRBD2 matches 11 bases. This CDR3 has 17 residues. V lost 6 bases to trimming and J lost 7 bases; unmatched junction nucleotides: 16. Per germline, CDR1 DFQATT and CDR2 SNEGSKA (reference sequence). In nucleotides, the CDR3 is TGCAGTGCAAGACGACCCGGAACTAGCGGGAGAATCGGGGAGCTGTTTTTT. Translated, it gives CSARRPGTSGRIGELFF.

This clonotype was seen at least ten times. The chain recombines TRBV10-3 with TRBJ2-3, with TRBD1 matching over 8 bases. Trimming removed 3 bases from V and 4 bases from J; junction bases left unmatched: 9. This CDR3 has 16 amino acids. The germline V gene encodes CDR1 ENHRY and CDR2 SYGVKD. The CDR3 reads CAISDDRGRGSDTQYF. CDR3 DNA sequence: TGTGCCATCAGTGACGACAGGGGACGGGGTTCAGATACGCAGTATTTT.

This clonotype was counted only a few times. The V gene is TRBV6-2 or TRBV6-3, the J gene TRBJ2-2; D remains ambiguous. This CDR3 is built from 12 residues. V lost 6 bases to trimming and J lost 9 bases, with 11 bases between them. Germline-derived CDR1 and CDR2 are MNHEY and SVGEGT. The CDR3 sequence is CASRGLTRELFF. For the CDR3, the DNA is TGTGCCAGCAGGGGCCTAACCCGGGAGCTGTTTTTT.

This clonotype was detected a few times. The chain employs TRBV12-3 or TRBV12-4 and TRBJ2-3; 7 nucleotides line up with TRBD1. Losses at the gene ends were 6 bases for V and 6 bases for J; bases not matched to a gene: 18. The CDR3 spans 17 residues. The chain's CDR3 is CASSRGQEDRLSDTQYF. CDR3 nucleotides: TGTGCCAGCAGCCGCGGACAGGAGGACCGGTTGTCGGATACGCAGTATTTT.

The rearrangement links TRBV9 to TRBJ2-1, with 12 bases aligning to TRBD2. This CDR3 spans 16 amino acids. Losses at the gene ends were 3 bases for V and 10 bases for J; bases not matched to a gene: 11. Germline-derived CDR1 and CDR2 are SGDLS and YYNGEE. The CDR3 region has the DNA TGTGCCAGCAGCGCCCCAGGGACTAGCGGGTTGAGCGAGCAGTTCTTC. The encoded protein is CASSAPGTSGLSEQFF.

The V and J genes are TRBV6-5 and TRBJ2-3, with 14 bases fitting TRBD2. V was pared by 5 bases and J by 5 bases, with 6 bases of the junction left unmatched. Germline V CDR1 and CDR2: MNHEY, SVGAGI. The CDR3 has 16 residues. CDR3 in amino acids: CASSKTSGRAVDTQYF. In DNA, the CDR3 is TGTGCCAGCAGTAAGACTAGCGGGAGGGCCGTAGATACGCAGTATTTT.

This sequence joins TRBV7-8 and TRBJ2-3; the D gene is possibly TRBD2 (6 bases). The CDR3 runs to 15 residues. Trimming pared 1 base from V and 6 bases from J, leaving 14 bases between. Germline CDR1 is SGHVS and CDR2 is FQNEAQ. The CDR3 nucleotides read TGTGCCAGCAGCTTAGGTCGGGGAGGTAGGGATACGCAGTATTTT. This translates into CASSLGRGGRDTQYF.

The chain links TRBV7-9 to TRBJ2-3; 14 bases fit TRBD2. This CDR3 spans 17 amino acids. In germline, CDR1 is SEHNR, CDR2 FQNEAQ (reference sequence). Trimming cost V 3 bases and J 4 bases; bases outside gene matches: 6. Here the CDR3 DNA reads TGTGCCAGCAGCTTCGCGGGACTAGCGGGAGTAGCAGATACGCAGTATTTT. It codes for CASSFAGLAGVADTQYF.

In this sample, this clonotype turned up many times. The chain carries TRBV7-2 and TRBJ2-5; D is possibly TRBD1 or TRBD2 (5 bases each). V shed 4 bases and J shed 2 bases, with 17 bases lying between them. This CDR3 has 16 amino acids. The germline gives CDR1 SGHTA, CDR2 FQGNSA. CDR3 DNA sequence: TGTGCCAGCAGCTCCCCCGGGACCACTATGCAAGAGACCCAGTACTTC. Its protein is CASSSPGTTMQETQYF.

This chain links TRBV24-1 with TRBJ1-1; perhaps TRBD1 as D (6 bases). Germline V gives CDR1 KGHDR, CDR2 SFDVKD. V was shortened by 4 bases and J by 3 bases, with 14 bases between the two germline ends. The CDR3 has 15 residues. The chain's CDR3 is CATSEAGTPYTEAFF. CDR3 DNA: TGTGCCACCAGTGAGGCTGGGACACCGTACACTGAAGCTTTCTTT.